Below, 27 T cell receptor beta chains from the same sample are listed, as sequenced in a study of monozygotic twins with inflammatory bowel disease. TCRdb re-called the 5' RACE reads and shows each CDR3 protein once, DNA omitted. The sample table sets out approximately 400,000 distinct CDR3 sequences. Input material: blood. These receptor sequences come from a human donor with ulcerative colitis or Crohn's disease, or a healthy co-twin of an affected twin (not recorded which).

The V call is TRBV28, the J call TRBJ2-1; the D call from TCRdb, TRBD2, cannot be confirmed without DNA. This CDR3 has 11 amino acids. Germline CDR1 MDHEN, CDR2 SYDVKM. The CDR3 here is CASSPTSKQFF.

The chain links TRBV5-1 to TRBJ2-7; TCRdb proposes TRBD2, but this gene call is untestable without DNA. The CDR3 is made up of 16 amino acids. Germline V gene lookup returns CDR1 SGHRS and CDR2 YFSETQ. CDR3: CASSLVASGSGYEQYF.

The J gene is TRBJ2-2, the V gene TRBV27; the D call of TRBD1 rests on TCRdb alone, since no DNA is present to check it. CDR1 MNHEY and CDR2 SMNVEV come from the germline V gene (reference sequence). This CDR3 contains 15 residues. The CDR3 loop reads CASSLGQGFTGELFF.

The V gene is TRBV11-2, the J gene TRBJ1-1; TCRdb's D gene call, TRBD1, goes unchecked for lack of DNA. CDR1 is SGHAT, CDR2 FQNNGV, per germline. This CDR3 region has 14 residues. CDR3 region: CASSHSGGLTEAFF. Based on the CDR3 plus reference TRBV11-2 and TRBJ1-1, the full variable domain is EAGVAQSPRYKIIEKRQSVAFWCNPISGHATLYWYQQILGQGPKLLIQFQNNGVVDDSQLPKDRFSAERLKGVDSTLKIQPAKLEDSAVYLCASSHSGGLTEAFFGQGTRLTVV.

The chain has TRBV7-2 and TRBJ1-2. Germline V gene sequence: CDR1 SGHTA, CDR2 FQGNSA. CDR3 size: 13 residues. The CDR3 here is CASSLGPEYGYTF.

The V call is TRBV29-1, the J call TRBJ1-1; TCRdb calls TRBD1, which cannot be checked without DNA. The CDR3 has 13 residues. Germline lookup yields CDR1 SQVTM and CDR2 ANQGSEA. The CDR3 loop is CSVERQGVIEAFF. Looking up the rest from reference TRBV29-1 and TRBJ1-1 gives the full variable domain: SAVISQKPSRDICQRGTSLTIQCQVDSQVTMMFWYRQQPGQSLTLIATANQGSEATYESGFVIDKFPISRPNLTFSTLTVSNMSPEDSSIYLCSVERQGVIEAFFGQGTRLTVV.

The chain joins TRBV6-2 or TRBV6-3 to TRBJ2-1; TCRdb's D gene call, TRBD1, goes unchecked for lack of DNA. The CDR3 runs 17 residues. Germline V gene data show CDR1 as MNHEY and CDR2 as SVGEGT. The CDR3 sequence is CASSPGPDRGKRYEQFF.

This chain links TRBV7-9 with TRBJ1-5. CDR1 is SEHNR and CDR2 is FQNEAQ in the germline V gene (reference sequence). This CDR3 has 16 residues. This CDR3 is CASSSGEWAGNQPQHF. Together with reference TRBV7-9 and TRBJ1-5, the CDR3 gives the full variable domain: DTGVSQNPRHKITKRGQNVTFRCDPISEHNRLYWYRQTLGQGPEFLTYFQNEAQLEKSRLLSDRFSAERPKGSFSTLEIQRTEQGDSAMYLCASSSGEWAGNQPQHFGDGTRLSIL.

The chain combines TRBV18 with TRBJ1-1. Germline V gene data show CDR1 as KGHSH and CDR2 as LQKENI. The CDR3 loop spans 13 amino acids. CDR3 sequence reads: CASSRDLNTEAFF.

The chain carries TRBV5-1 and TRBJ2-2; TCRdb outputs TRBD2, but without DNA this stays unchecked. The CDR3 consists of 16 residues. Germline lookup yields CDR1 SGHRS and CDR2 YFSETQ. This CDR3 is CASSSPSGRASGELFF.

The chain employs TRBV7-2 and TRBJ2-5; the TCRdb call, TRBD1, lacks DNA for checking. The CDR3 sequence is 15 residues long. Germline CDR1 and CDR2: SGHTA and FQGNSA. The CDR3 loop is CASSISGGTQETQYF.

This chain joins TRBV5-1 and TRBJ1-1; checking the TCRdb D call of TRBD1 is not possible without DNA. CDR1 is SGHRS, CDR2 YFSETQ, per germline. This CDR3 has 15 residues. The CDR3 protein is CASRVQGFSDTEAFF.

This rearrangement joins TRBV11-2 to TRBJ2-5; TCRdb proposes TRBD1, but this gene call is untestable without DNA. The germline gives CDR1 SGHAT, CDR2 FQNNGV. The CDR3 runs 14 residues. The CDR3: CASSLVQGLETQYF.

The chain joins TRBV30 to TRBJ2-6; TCRdb picks TRBD1, but there is no DNA to check that call. Germline V gene sequence: CDR1 GTSNPN, CDR2 SVGIG (reference sequence). The CDR3 spans 16 residues. The CDR3 reads CAWSVTGATGANVLTF.

V is TRBV19 and J is TRBJ1-5; TCRdb outputs TRBD1, but without DNA this stays unchecked. This CDR3 comprises 14 residues. Per the germline V gene, CDR1 is LNHDA and CDR2 is SQIVND (reference sequence). The CDR3: CASRGQDSNQPQHF.

The V and J genes are TRBV7-2 and TRBJ1-2. The CDR3 covers 15 residues. Germline-derived CDR1 and CDR2 are SGHTA and FQGNSA. CDR3 sequence: CASSLRIGGNYGYTF. Filled out from reference TRBV7-2 and TRBJ1-2, the complete variable domain reads GAGVSQSPSNKVTEKGKDVELRCDPISGHTALYWYRQSLGQGLEFLIYFQGNSAPDKSGLPSDRFSAERTGGSVSTLTIQRTQQEDSAVYLCASSLRIGGNYGYTFGSGTRLTVV.

This sequence joins TRBV7-9 and TRBJ1-1. CDR1 SEHNR and CDR2 FQNEAQ come from the germline V gene (reference sequence). The length of the CDR3 is 16 residues. This chain's CDR3 is CASSSRTVFGDTEAFF.

V usage is TRBV5-1 and J usage is TRBJ1-6; the D gene TCRdb calls, TRBD1, cannot be checked with no DNA. Germline V gives CDR1 SGHRS, CDR2 YFSETQ. The CDR3 is 17 residues long. The CDR3 sequence is CASSLNRGRSTNSPLHF.

The gene calls are TRBV7-3 and TRBJ1-2; TCRdb's D call of TRBD1 is untestable without DNA. Germline V gene lookup returns CDR1 SGHTA and CDR2 FQGTGA. The CDR3 has 13 residues. CDR3: CASSYKGGGGYTF.

This chain links TRBV2 with TRBJ2-5; TCRdb indicates TRBD1, and absent DNA this call remains unverified. Germline CDR1 reads SNHLY; CDR2 reads FYNNEI. This CDR3 spans 13 amino acids. The CDR3 sequence: CASRRGRDETQYF.

The chain links TRBV4-2 to TRBJ2-6. The CDR3 has 16 residues. In germline, CDR1 is LGHNA, CDR2 YNFKEQ. Here the CDR3 reads CASSQVAASGANVLTF.

The rearrangement uses TRBV6-6 and TRBJ1-6. The CDR3 contains 12 residues. CDR1 is MNHNY and CDR2 is SVGAGI in the germline V gene (reference sequence). The CDR3 reads CASSSQNSPLHF.

The rearrangement links TRBV10-3 to TRBJ2-7. This CDR3 spans 13 amino acids. Germline assignment: CDR1 ENHRY and CDR2 SYGVKD. The chain's CDR3 is CAATSGNVDEQYF.

This chain joins TRBV7-9 and TRBJ1-2; TCRdb's assignment of TRBD1 cannot be checked, as there is no DNA. Germline CDR1 and CDR2: SEHNR and FQNEAQ (reference sequence). CDR3 size: 12 residues. Here the CDR3 reads CASSPTGKGYTF.

V and J are TRBV7-9 and TRBJ2-1; TCRdb lists TRBD2, though no DNA is available to test this call. This CDR3 contains 15 residues. Germline assignment: CDR1 SEHNR and CDR2 FQNEAQ (reference sequence). This CDR3 is CASSSGTSGSFEQFF. The full variable domain, in which reference TRBV7-9 and TRBJ2-1 provide the parts outside the CDR3, is DTGVSQNPRHKITKRGQNVTFRCDPISEHNRLYWYRQTLGQGPEFLTYFQNEAQLEKSRLLSDRFSAERPKGSFSTLEIQRTEQGDSAMYLCASSSGTSGSFEQFFGPGTRLTVL.

This CDR3 is CASSDWGAGEQYF. The V and J genes are TRBV25-1 and TRBJ2-7; lacking DNA, the TRBD1 call made by TCRdb goes unchecked. Germline V gene lookup returns CDR1 MGHDK and CDR2 SYGVNS. The CDR3 totals 13 residues.

The V call is TRBV27, the J call TRBJ1-1. CDR3 length: 12 residues. Germline CDR1 is MNHEY and CDR2 is SMNVEV (reference sequence). The CDR3 sequence is CASSPQGREAFF.